Shown below are 2 T cell receptor beta chains from a single sample sequenced in a study of long-term antiretroviral therapy in people with HIV (dated by TCRdb to the early 2020s). The immunoSEQ hsTCRB v3.0 assay was used at survey level resolution for TRB variable region sequencing. As stored in TCRdb, this immuneACCESS dataset retains in-frame rearrangements with V and J assigned. A fraction of the clones does not appear; measured against another copy, unresolved V genes explain less than half of the discrepancy, and the remainder lacks a known reason. The sample yields some 24,000 clones; about 86% were counted once. The ten largest account for roughly 5% of the sample. The sample consisted of unsorted PBMCs, taken 0.7 years before starting antiretroviral therapy. The receptors derive from a man aged 25 to 40 with HIV.

The rearrangement uses TRBV6-5 and TRBJ2-2; TRBD1 matches at 7 bases. Germline values: CDR1 MNHEY, CDR2 SVGAGI. V lost 1 base to trimming and J lost 6 bases; unmatched junction nucleotides: 8. The CDR3 runs 16 residues. The CDR3 region has the DNA TGTGCCAGCAGTTACTTCAGGGGGTTCGGGGCCGGGGAGCTGTTTTTT. It yields the protein CASSYFRGFGAGELFF.

The rearrangement links TRBV6-1 to TRBJ1-6; D is uncertain. This CDR3 has 12 amino acids. CDR1 and CDR2 (germline): MNHNS, SASEGT. The germline V and J ends were trimmed by 2 bases and 10 bases, with 6 bases remaining between them. The CDR3 reads CASSEFRSPLHF. DNA of the CDR3: TGTGCCAGCAGTGAATTTAGGTCACCCCTCCACTTT.